Listed below are T cell receptor beta chains from one sample, sequenced in a study of blood T cell repertoires in COVID-19. Repertoires were generated with immunoSEQ multiplex PCR, while TCRdb's copy carries only in-frame clones and drops some. The sample has about 400,000 clones, 88% seen once. The sequencing input was PBMCs or T cells enriched from blood (not recorded which). The receptors derive from a woman in her thirties or forties with acute COVID-19. Both conserved end residues are part of each CDR3. The D gene is left open where the match is weak. Expanded clones get a size class; other rows say once, few or many, or leave the size out.

J: TRBJ1-2; size: -; V: TRBV30; D: TRBD1; DNA: TGTGCCGGGAGGGCACTGACAGGGTTGGATGGCTACACCTTC; CDR3: CAGRALTGLDGYTF
J: TRBJ1-2; size: -; V: TRBV30; D: -; DNA: TGTGCCTGGAGTCTGCGGGGGTTTTATGGCTACACCTTC; CDR3: CAWSLRGFYGYTF
J: TRBJ2-3; size: -; V: TRBV29-1; D: TRBD1; DNA: TGCAGCGCTAAAAATTCTCGGGACAGGGCTTATTTT; CDR3: CSAKNSRDRAYF
J: TRBJ2-1; size: -; V: TRBV18; D: TRBD1; DNA: TGTGCCAGCTCACCGTCGACAGGGGGTGGAGGCAATGAGCAGTTCTTC; CDR3: CASSPSTGGGGNEQFF
J: TRBJ2-3; size: -; V: TRBV12-3/TRBV12-4; D: -; DNA: TGTGCCAGCAGTCTCAGGGGCGCAGATACGCAGTATTTT; CDR3: CASSLRGADTQYF
J: TRBJ2-7; size: -; V: TRBV11-2; D: TRBD1; DNA: TGTGCCAGCAGCTTAGCAGGGGGCCACGAGCAGTACTTC; CDR3: CASSLAGGHEQYF
J: TRBJ1-1; size: -; V: TRBV18; D: -; DNA: TGTGCCAGCTCACCTGGGAGGGGAGAAGCTTTCTTT; CDR3: CASSPGRGEAFF
J: TRBJ1-3; size: -; V: TRBV12-3/TRBV12-4; D: -; DNA: TGTGCCAGCAGTTTTATTGGAAACACCATATATTTT; CDR3: CASSFIGNTIYF
J: TRBJ2-3; size: -; V: TRBV7-9; D: TRBD2; DNA: TGTGCCAGCAGCTTAGGGCTAGCGGGGGGAGATACGCAGTATTTT; CDR3: CASSLGLAGGDTQYF
J: TRBJ2-3; size: once; V: TRBV5-6; D: TRBD2; DNA: TGTGCCAGCAGCTTGGATTTTACCGGGTCTAGCGGGGGTACGCAGTATTTT; CDR3: CASSLDFTGSSGGTQYF
J: TRBJ1-1; size: few; V: TRBV2; D: -; DNA: TGTGCCAGCAGGGGTAGACAGAACACTGAAGCTTTCTTT; CDR3: CASRGRQNTEAFF
J: TRBJ1-4; size: -; V: TRBV6-5; D: TRBD1; DNA: TGTGCCAGCAGACTAGACAGGGGAAACGAAAAACTGTTTTTT; CDR3: CASRLDRGNEKLFF
J: TRBJ2-1; size: -; V: TRBV4-1; D: TRBD2; DNA: TGCGCCAGCAGCCCCGCGCAGCGGGGGTTCTACAATGAGCAGTTCTTC; CDR3: CASSPAQRGFYNEQFF
J: TRBJ1-2; size: -; V: TRBV19; D: -; DNA: TGTGCCAGTAGTGGGATGGGACTGCACTATGGCTACACCTTC; CDR3: CASSGMGLHYGYTF
J: TRBJ1-6; size: few; V: TRBV3-1/TRBV3-2; D: TRBD1; DNA: TGTGCCAGCAGCTTCCGGACAGGGGACGCACCCCTCCACTTT; CDR3: CASSFRTGDAPLHF
J: TRBJ1-2; size: -; V: TRBV5-6; D: -; DNA: TGTGCCAGCAGCACAGGGACAAACATCTATGGCTACACCTTC; CDR3: CASSTGTNIYGYTF
J: TRBJ2-2; size: -; V: TRBV2; D: -; DNA: TGTGCTACTACAACCTCAGGGATCCCCGGGGAGCTGTTTTTT; CDR3: CATTTSGIPGELFF
J: TRBJ1-1; size: -; V: TRBV3-1/TRBV3-2; D: -; DNA: TGTGCCAGCAGCCCGCCATTCAGGATGAACACTGAAGCTTTCTTT; CDR3: CASSPPFRMNTEAFF
J: TRBJ2-1; size: once; V: TRBV6-5; D: -; DNA: TGTGCCAGCAGTTACGTGGGGGCGGGTGAGCAGTTCTTC; CDR3: CASSYVGAGEQFF
J: TRBJ2-1; size: -; V: TRBV4-2; D: -; DNA: TGTGCCAGCAGCCAAGATCAATATGAGCAGTTCTTC; CDR3: CASSQDQYEQFF
J: TRBJ2-3; size: once; V: TRBV7-9; D: TRBD2; DNA: TGTGCCAGCAGGCCACCGGGACTAGCGGTAGATACGCAGTATTTT; CDR3: CASRPPGLAVDTQYF
J: TRBJ1-1; size: -; V: TRBV19; D: -; DNA: TGTGCCAGCATGCCGGGACTTTCGAACACTGAAGCTTTCTTT; CDR3: CASMPGLSNTEAFF
J: TRBJ2-5; size: -; V: TRBV5-4; D: TRBD2; DNA: TGTGCCAGCAGCTTGTGGGCGGGGGAAGAGACCCAGTACTTC; CDR3: CASSLWAGEETQYF
J: TRBJ1-2; size: -; V: TRBV14; D: TRBD1; DNA: TGTGCCAGCAGCCAAGACCCAGGGGGCTATGGCTACACCTTC; CDR3: CASSQDPGGYGYTF
J: TRBJ1-6; size: -; V: TRBV5-6; D: TRBD1; DNA: TGTGCCAGCAGCCTACGACAGGGGGCCGTAAATTCACCCCTCCACTTT; CDR3: CASSLRQGAVNSPLHF
J: TRBJ2-1; size: -; V: TRBV24-1; D: TRBD2; DNA: TGTGCCACCAGTGATAGGATTAAGCGGGGGGCCGTGGATGAGCAGTTCTTC; CDR3: CATSDRIKRGAVDEQFF
J: TRBJ1-3; size: -; V: TRBV6-1; D: -; DNA: TGTGCCAGCAGTGAAGTCAGGGGAAGAGGTGGAAACACCATATATTTT; CDR3: CASSEVRGRGGNTIYF
J: TRBJ2-7; size: -; V: TRBV11-2; D: TRBD1; DNA: TGTGCCAGCAGCCGGGACAGGGGCGACGAGCAGTACTTC; CDR3: CASSRDRGDEQYF
J: TRBJ2-4; size: -; V: TRBV5-1; D: -; DNA: TGCGCCAGCAGCTTGGTGGTCGGGGTGGGCAAAAACATTCAGTACTTC; CDR3: CASSLVVGVGKNIQYF
J: TRBJ2-2; size: -; V: TRBV4-2; D: TRBD1; DNA: TGTGCCAGCAGCCAGGCAAGACAGGGGGTTACCGGGGAGCTGTTTTTT; CDR3: CASSQARQGVTGELFF
J: TRBJ1-3; size: -; V: TRBV24-1; D: -; DNA: TGTGCCACCAGTGATCCCGGAGGGTCCTCTGGAAACACCATATATTTT; CDR3: CATSDPGGSSGNTIYF
J: TRBJ1-2; size: few; V: TRBV18; D: -; DNA: TGTGCCAGCTCACCCCAATCCCCGCAGAACTATGGCTACACCTTC; CDR3: CASSPQSPQNYGYTF
J: TRBJ1-2; size: -; V: TRBV7-2; D: TRBD1; DNA: TGTGCCAGCAACCTTCCGACAGGGCACTATGGCTACACCTTC; CDR3: CASNLPTGHYGYTF
J: TRBJ1-1; size: -; V: TRBV5-1; D: TRBD1; DNA: TGCGCCAGCAGCAGACAGGGGGAAAACACTGAAGCTTTCTTT; CDR3: CASSRQGENTEAFF
J: TRBJ1-1; size: -; V: TRBV12-3/TRBV12-4; D: TRBD1; DNA: TGTGCCAGCATTTCAACAGGGGGAACTGAAGCTTTCTTT; CDR3: CASISTGGTEAFF
J: TRBJ2-4; size: -; V: TRBV20-1; D: TRBD2; DNA: TGCAGTGCTAGTGTTCTAGCGGGAGACTTAGCCAAAAACATTCAGTACTTC; CDR3: CSASVLAGDLAKNIQYF
J: TRBJ2-1; size: -; V: TRBV9; D: TRBD2; DNA: TGTGCCAGCAGCCGCGGTACCGGGGGGGCGCGGAATGAGCAGTTCTTC; CDR3: CASSRGTGGARNEQFF
J: TRBJ2-2; size: -; V: TRBV24-1; D: -; DNA: TGTGCCACCAGTCGTGAGGGCAGGGGGGCCGGGGAGCTGTTTTTT; CDR3: CATSREGRGAGELFF
J: TRBJ2-1; size: -; V: TRBV7-2; D: TRBD2; DNA: TGTGCCAGCAGCTTGCGGGGGGGCTGGAATGAGCAGTTCTTC; CDR3: CASSLRGGWNEQFF
J: TRBJ1-1; size: few; V: TRBV7-9; D: -; DNA: TGTGCCAGCAGCTTCTTTGGGAGGAACACTGAAGCTTTCTTT; CDR3: CASSFFGRNTEAFF
J: TRBJ1-2; size: -; V: TRBV2; D: TRBD1; DNA: TGTGCCAGCAGCGGAACACAGGGGGCGAATGGCTACACCTTC; CDR3: CASSGTQGANGYTF
J: TRBJ2-7; size: -; V: TRBV2; D: TRBD2; DNA: TGTGCCAGCAGTGGGATTAGCGGGGGGGCGCGCGAGCAGTACTTC; CDR3: CASSGISGGAREQYF
J: TRBJ2-5; size: -; V: TRBV9; D: TRBD2; DNA: TGTGCCAGCAGCGGGGCTAGCGGGGGTTCCCAAGAGACCCAGTACTTC; CDR3: CASSGASGGSQETQYF
J: TRBJ1-4; size: -; V: TRBV4-1; D: -; DNA: TGCGCCAGCAGCCCCGGGACAATAGGGAATGAAAAACTGTTTTTT; CDR3: CASSPGTIGNEKLFF
J: TRBJ1-2; size: -; V: TRBV2; D: TRBD1; DNA: TGTGCCAGTGGGACAGATAACTATGGCTACACCTTC; CDR3: CASGTDNYGYTF
J: TRBJ2-7; size: -; V: TRBV4-2; D: -; DNA: TGTGCCAGCAGCCAAGATGTGGGCACCTCCTACGAGCAGTACTTC; CDR3: CASSQDVGTSYEQYF
J: TRBJ2-3; size: -; V: TRBV11-2; D: -; DNA: TGTGCCAGCAGGTGGGGGGGCACAGATACGCAGTATTTT; CDR3: CASRWGGTDTQYF
J: TRBJ1-1; size: -; V: TRBV2; D: -; DNA: TGTGCCAGCAGTGAAAGTGGAGGACGAGCTTTCTTT; CDR3: CASSESGGRAFF
J: TRBJ1-1; size: once; V: TRBV5-1; D: TRBD1; DNA: TGCGCCAGCAGCTTGGCAGGGGGCGATCGTACTGAAGCTTTCTTT; CDR3: CASSLAGGDRTEAFF
J: TRBJ2-5; size: -; V: TRBV14; D: -; DNA: TGTGCCAGCAGCCAAGTAGGGTCCGGGGCCCAGTACTTC; CDR3: CASSQVGSGAQYF